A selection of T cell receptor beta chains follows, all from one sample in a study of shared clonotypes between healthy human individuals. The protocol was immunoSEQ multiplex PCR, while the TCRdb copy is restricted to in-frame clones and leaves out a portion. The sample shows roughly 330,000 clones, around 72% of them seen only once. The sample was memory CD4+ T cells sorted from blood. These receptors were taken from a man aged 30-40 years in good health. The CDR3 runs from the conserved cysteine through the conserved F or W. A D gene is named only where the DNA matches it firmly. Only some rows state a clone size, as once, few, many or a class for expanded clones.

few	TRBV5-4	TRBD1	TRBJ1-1	TGTGCCAGCAGCCTCACAGGGGGGAGGAACACTGAAGCTTTCTTT	CASSLTGGRNTEAFF
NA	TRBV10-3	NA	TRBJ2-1	TGTGCCATCAGCGAAAGCGGAGGGGGCTCCTACAATGAGCAGTTCTTC	CAISESGGGSYNEQFF
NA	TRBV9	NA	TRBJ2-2	TGTGCCAGCAGCGGGCGGGTAGACGGGGAGCTGTTTTTT	CASSGRVDGELFF
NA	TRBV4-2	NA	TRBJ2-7	TGTGCCAGCAGCCCTAGCTACACTTATTACGAGCAGTACTTC	CASSPSYTYYEQYF
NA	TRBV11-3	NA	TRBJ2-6	TGTGCCAGCAGCACATGTACATCTCGACAAAGTCGGGCCAACGTCCTGACTTTC	CASSTCTSRQSRANVLTF
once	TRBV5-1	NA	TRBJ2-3	TGCGCCAGCAGCGATTGGAGGGCCGGCGACGCAGATACGCAGTATTTT	CASSDWRAGDADTQYF
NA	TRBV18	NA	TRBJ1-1	TGTGCCAGCTCCAAACCAGGCGTTCGTTTGAACACTGAAGCTTTCTTT	CASSKPGVRLNTEAFF
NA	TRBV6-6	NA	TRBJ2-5	TGTGCCAGCAGTTCCTGGGGGACTGGGCAAGAGACCCAGTACTTC	CASSSWGTGQETQYF
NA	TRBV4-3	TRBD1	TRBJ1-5	TGCGCCAGCAGCCCTGGACAGGGGGGAGTCGATCAGCCCCAGCATTTT	CASSPGQGGVDQPQHF
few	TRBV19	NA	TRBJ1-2	TGTGCCAGTAGTATGACCCTTGACACTAACTATGGCTACACCTTC	CASSMTLDTNYGYTF
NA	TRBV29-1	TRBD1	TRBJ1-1	TGCAGCGCCGCGAAAATACAGGGGCGCGGTGAAGCTTTCTTT	CSAAKIQGRGEAFF
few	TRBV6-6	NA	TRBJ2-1	TGTGCCAGCAGTTTGCTAGCCGGCTCCTACAATGAGCAGTTCTTC	CASSLLAGSYNEQFF
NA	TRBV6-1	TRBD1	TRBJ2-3	TGTGCCAGCAGTGGAACTCCGGACAGGGGGAGGACAGATACGCAGTATTTT	CASSGTPDRGRTDTQYF
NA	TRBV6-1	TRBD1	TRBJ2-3	TGTGCCAGCAGTGCCGGCAGGGGGAGACCCAATACGCAGTATTTT	CASSAGRGRPNTQYF
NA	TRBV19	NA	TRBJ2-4	TGTGCCAGTAGTATGGGGACCTGGGACAAAAACATTCAGTACTTC	CASSMGTWDKNIQYF
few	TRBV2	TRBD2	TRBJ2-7	TGTGCCAGCAGTCCGGGACTAGCGGGAGGAGGCGAGCAGTACTTC	CASSPGLAGGGEQYF
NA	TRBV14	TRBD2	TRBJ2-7	TGTGCCAGCAGTCAAGGGGCCCTAGCGGGGACTTGGGGAGAGCAGTACTTC	CASSQGALAGTWGEQYF
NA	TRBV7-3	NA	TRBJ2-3	TGTGCCAGCAGCTTCGGGCCCACAGATACGCAGTATTTT	CASSFGPTDTQYF
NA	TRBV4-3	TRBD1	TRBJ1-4	TGCGCCAGCAGCCAAGAGCCCGGGACAGTGTATGAAAAACTGTTTTTT	CASSQEPGTVYEKLFF
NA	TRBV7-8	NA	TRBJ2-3	TGTGCCAGCAGCCGGCTGGGTGGTACGCAGTATTTT	CASSRLGGTQYF